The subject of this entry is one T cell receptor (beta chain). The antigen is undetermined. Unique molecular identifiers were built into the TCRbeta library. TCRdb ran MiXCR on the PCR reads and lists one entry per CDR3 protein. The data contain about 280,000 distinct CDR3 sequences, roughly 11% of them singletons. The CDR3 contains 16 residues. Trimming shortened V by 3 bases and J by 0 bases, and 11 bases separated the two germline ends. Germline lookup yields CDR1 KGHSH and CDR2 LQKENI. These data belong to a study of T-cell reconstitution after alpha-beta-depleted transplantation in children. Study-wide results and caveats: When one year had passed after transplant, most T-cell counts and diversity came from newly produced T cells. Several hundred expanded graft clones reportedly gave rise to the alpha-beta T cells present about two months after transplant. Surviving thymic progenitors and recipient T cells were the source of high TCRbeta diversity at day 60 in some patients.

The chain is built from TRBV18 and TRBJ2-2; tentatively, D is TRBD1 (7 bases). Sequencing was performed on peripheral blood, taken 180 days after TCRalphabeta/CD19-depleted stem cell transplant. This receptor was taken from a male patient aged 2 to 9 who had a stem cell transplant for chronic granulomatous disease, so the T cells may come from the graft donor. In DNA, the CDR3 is TGTGCCAGCTCACCGCGGGGACAGACGAACACCGGGGAGCTGTTTTTT. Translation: CASSPRGQTNTGELFF.